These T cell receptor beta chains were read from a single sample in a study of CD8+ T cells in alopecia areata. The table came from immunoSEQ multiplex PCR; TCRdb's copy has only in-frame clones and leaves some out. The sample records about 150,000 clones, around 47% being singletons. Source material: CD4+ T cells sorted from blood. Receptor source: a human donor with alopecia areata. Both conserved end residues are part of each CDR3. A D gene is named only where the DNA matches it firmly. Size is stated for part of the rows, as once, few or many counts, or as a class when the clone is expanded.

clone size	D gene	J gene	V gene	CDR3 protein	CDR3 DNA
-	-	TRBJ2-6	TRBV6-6	CASSYVGSAGANVLTF	TGTGCCAGCAGTTATGTGGGTTCGGCTGGGGCCAACGTCCTGACTTTC
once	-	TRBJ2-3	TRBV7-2	CASSLPPGTQYF	TGTGCCAGCAGCTTACCCCCCGGCACGCAGTATTTT
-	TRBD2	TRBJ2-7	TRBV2	CASSERGSTVYEQYF	TGTGCCAGCAGTGAGCGCGGGAGCACGGTGTACGAGCAGTACTTC
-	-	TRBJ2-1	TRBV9	CASSVGGIEQFF	TGTGCCAGCAGCGTAGGGGGAATTGAGCAGTTCTTC
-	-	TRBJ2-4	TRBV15	CATSNQTALYRNIQYF	TGTGCCACCAGCAACCAGACTGCCCTTTACCGAAACATTCAGTACTTC
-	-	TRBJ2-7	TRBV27	CASSTQGGVGEQYF	TGTGCCAGCAGTACACAGGGTGGGGTGGGCGAGCAGTACTTC
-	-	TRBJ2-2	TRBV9	CASSVQGYTGELFF	TGTGCCAGCAGCGTACAGGGGTACACCGGGGAGCTGTTTTTT
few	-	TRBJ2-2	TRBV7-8	CASSLETGLPGELFF	TGTGCCAGCAGCTTAGAAACAGGCTTGCCTGGGGAGCTGTTTTTT
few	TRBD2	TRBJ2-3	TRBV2	CALRRLAGTDTQYF	TGTGCCCTCAGGCGCCTAGCGGGAACAGATACGCAGTATTTT
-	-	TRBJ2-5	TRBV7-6	CASSLSRHETQYF	TGTGCCAGCAGCTTAAGTAGACATGAGACCCAGTACTTC
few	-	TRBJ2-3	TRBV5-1	CASTSTLRDTQYF	TGCGCCAGCACCTCTACCCTGCGTGATACGCAGTATTTT
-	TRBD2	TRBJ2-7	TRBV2	CASSSRGGLTYEQYF	TGTGCCAGCAGTAGCCGGGGGGGGCTTACCTACGAGCAGTACTTC
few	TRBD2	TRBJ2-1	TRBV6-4	CASGWEGPDEQFF	TGTGCCAGCGGGTGGGAGGGCCCGGATGAGCAGTTCTTC
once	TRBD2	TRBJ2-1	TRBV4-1	CASSQERAGSPYNEQFF	TGCGCCAGCAGCCAAGAGAGAGCGGGATCCCCCTACAATGAGCAGTTCTTC
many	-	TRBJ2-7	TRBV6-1	CASSSQGPTYEQYF	TGTGCCAGCAGCTCCCAAGGCCCAACCTACGAGCAGTACTTC
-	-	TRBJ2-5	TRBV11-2	CASSSGETQYF	TGTGCCAGCAGCTCCGGGGAGACCCAGTACTTC
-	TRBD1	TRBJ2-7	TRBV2	CASSESETGAYEQYF	TGTGCCAGCAGTGAAAGTGAGACAGGGGCCTACGAGCAGTACTTC
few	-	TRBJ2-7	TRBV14	CASSQVGPYEQYF	TGTGCCAGCAGCCAAGTCGGCCCGTACGAGCAGTACTTC
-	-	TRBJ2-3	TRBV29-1	CSVEGQHTDTQYF	TGCAGCGTTGAAGGCCAGCACACAGATACGCAGTATTTT
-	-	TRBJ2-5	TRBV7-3	CASSLTGIGATGTKTQYF	TGTGCCAGCAGCTTAACGGGAATCGGGGCCACCGGTACAAAGACCCAGTACTTC
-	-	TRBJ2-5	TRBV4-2	CASSQVAGDGDQYF	TGTGCCAGCAGCCAGGTCGCCGGTGACGGGGACCAGTACTTC
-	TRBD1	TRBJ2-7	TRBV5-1	CASSTTGVGEQYF	TGCGCCAGCAGCACCACAGGGGTCGGCGAGCAGTACTTC
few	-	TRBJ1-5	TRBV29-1	CSVSAQRDQPQHF	TGCAGCGTGTCAGCGCAGCGGGATCAGCCCCAGCATTTT
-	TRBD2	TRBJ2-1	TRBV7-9	CASSAANGLARNNEQFF	TGTGCCAGCAGCGCCGCCAACGGACTAGCGCGCAACAATGAGCAGTTCTTC
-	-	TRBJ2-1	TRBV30	CAWSVRYNEQFF	TGTGCCTGGAGTGTCAGGTACAATGAGCAGTTCTTC
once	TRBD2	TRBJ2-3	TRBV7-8	CASSPRGLAVPNTQYF	TGTGCCAGCAGCCCACGGGGACTAGCGGTCCCAAATACGCAGTATTTT